This passage covers 18 T cell receptor beta chains from one sample sequenced in a study of T cell repertoires in cytomegalovirus infection. Their target antigens are unknown. TCRdb re-derived calls from the reads in MiXCR, one entry per CDR3 protein. The sample holds about 110,000 distinct CDR3 sequences, about 9.4% seen once. Sequenced material: PBMCs, sequenced either directly or after in vitro stimulation (not recorded which). These receptor sequences come from a human donor in good health (CMV status not recorded). Some clones in this sample may be carry-over from other donors' samples.

The chain is built from TRBV6-6 and TRBJ2-1, with TRBD2 identical over 13 bases. The germline V gene encodes CDR1 MNHNY and CDR2 SVGAGI (reference sequence). This CDR3 comprises 17 residues. The V and J ends lost 5 bases and 5 bases, in that order; junction bases with no gene match: 9. The CDR3 region has the DNA TGTGCCAGCAGTCCCTGGGAAGGACTAGCGGGAGACAATGAGCAGTTCTTC. Translated: CASSPWEGLAGDNEQFF.

This clonotype was seen repeatedly, ten times or more. The chain employs TRBV5-1 and TRBJ2-1; D might be TRBD2 (6 bases). The ends were cut back, 1 base at V and 2 bases at J, with 16 bases in the middle. This CDR3 contains 17 residues. Germline V gene lookup returns CDR1 SGHRS and CDR2 YFSETQ. The CDR3 DNA is TGCGCCAGCAGCTTGTCCGGGAGTATTGGGCCCTACAATGAGCAGTTCTTC. It encodes CASSLSGSIGPYNEQFF.

This clonotype was found many times. CDR3 region: CASSLPDRVSYTF. As DNA, the CDR3 is TGTGCCAGTAGTCTGCCCGACAGGGTTAGCTACACCTTC. V usage is TRBV19 and J usage is TRBJ1-2, with 7 bases matching TRBD1. V dropped 5 bases and J dropped 9; count of bases not matched to a gene: 9. There are 13 residues in the CDR3. Germline loops: CDR1 LNHDA, CDR2 SQIVND (reference sequence).

For this clonotype: A much larger clone sits a single nucleotide away, making a read error possible. V is TRBV12-3 or TRBV12-4 and J is TRBJ1-4; perhaps TRBD1 as D (5 bases). The length of the CDR3 is 15 residues. Trimming pared 2 bases from V and 6 bases from J, leaving 13 bases between. The CDR3 DNA reads TGTGCCAGCAGTTTATTCGGGGACTCTGATGAAAAACTGTTTTTT. Translation gives CASSLFGDSDEKLFF.

This clonotype has a handful of counts. V is TRBV27 and J is TRBJ2-5; D may be TRBD1 (5 bases). The germline gives CDR1 MNHEY, CDR2 SMNVEV (reference sequence). Trimming removed 6 bases from V and 2 bases from J, with 7 bases in between. The CDR3 spans 12 residues. The chain's CDR3 is CASRDIQETQYF. The CDR3 coding sequence is TGTGCCAGCAGGGACATACAAGAGACCCAGTACTTC.

This clonotype has ten or more counts. This rearrangement joins TRBV6-6 to TRBJ2-7, with D perhaps matching TRBD2 (6 bases). The CDR3 has 13 amino acids. Germline V CDR1 and CDR2: MNHNY, SVGAGI (reference sequence). V lost 5 bases and J 3 bases, leaving 11 bases between the germline ends. CDR3 bases: TGTGCCAGCAGTGACGGGGGACTCTACGAGCAGTACTTC. Translation gives CASSDGGLYEQYF.

The V gene is TRBV5-1, the J gene TRBJ2-2; weak D call: TRBD2 (6 bases). V was trimmed by 4 bases and J by 0 bases, leaving 13 bases between them. The CDR3 runs 16 residues. The V gene's germline CDR1 is SGHRS and CDR2 YFSETQ. The CDR3 loop is CASSPWGDANTGELFF. The CDR3 DNA reads TGCGCCAGCAGCCCCTGGGGGGACGCGAACACCGGGGAGCTGTTTTTT.

This chain links TRBV7-4 with TRBJ1-1; D uncertain. The CDR3 consists of 14 residues. V gave up 3 bases and J gave up 0 bases, with 8 bases separating them. Germline V CDR1 and CDR2: SGHVT, SQSDAQ. The CDR3 region has the DNA TGTGCCAGCAGCTTTGGGGATATGAACACTGAAGCTTTCTTT. It encodes CASSFGDMNTEAFF.

This clonotype was seen at least ten times. This chain joins TRBV7-8 and TRBJ2-7, with TRBD2 matching over 9 bases. This CDR3 has 14 residues. Germline CDR1 reads SGHVS; CDR2 reads FQNEAQ. With 3 bases clipped from V and 4 bases from J, the junction kept 4 bases outside the gene matches. CDR3 sequence (DNA): TGTGCCAGCAGCTTGGGGACTAGCCGTTACGAGCAGTACTTC. Its translation: CASSLGTSRYEQYF.

This clonotype has ten or more counts. V gene TRBV6-1 combines with J gene TRBJ2-1, with D tentatively TRBD1 (6 bases). Germline V gene sequence: CDR1 MNHNS, CDR2 SASEGT. This CDR3 has 16 residues. Trimming cost V 2 bases and J 4 bases, with 15 bases left between them. CDR3 nucleotide sequence: TGTGCCAGCAGTGAAAGGACAGCCCCTTCTTACAATGAGCAGTTCTTC. This sequence encodes CASSERTAPSYNEQFF.

This clonotype was picked up a small number of times. V is TRBV12-3 or TRBV12-4 and J is TRBJ2-6, with D perhaps matching TRBD2 (5 bases). This CDR3 has 16 amino acids. V was shortened by 6 bases and J by 1 base, with 13 bases between the two germline ends. DNA for the CDR3: TGTGCCAGCAGCCAAGGTGGCGGGTCTGGGGCCAACGTCCTGACTTTC. This encodes CASSQGGGSGANVLTF.

As to this clonotype: A much larger clone lies one base from this, so it may be a read error. The rearrangement joins TRBV6-6 to TRBJ2-1; TRBD2 matches at 8 bases. This CDR3 is built from 14 residues. The germline V gene encodes CDR1 MNHNY and CDR2 SVGAGI (reference sequence). CDR3 coding DNA: TGTGCCAGCCCCAAAGCGGGAGACATCAATGAGCAGTTGTTC. Translated: CASPKAGDINEQLF.

The chain joins TRBV12-3 or TRBV12-4 to TRBJ2-1; no clear D gene. The CDR3 runs 14 residues. V lost 4 bases, J lost 6 bases, and 13 bases lay in between. Written as DNA, the CDR3 is TGTGCCAGCAGTTCGGGCAGGTCCGGCAATGAGCAGTTCTTC. Protein product: CASSSGRSGNEQFF.

This clonotype was seen repeatedly, ten times or more. This sequence joins TRBV5-1 and TRBJ2-4; TRBD1 matches at 8 bases. Trimming took 0 bases from V and 5 from J; bases not matched to a gene: 4. This CDR3 comprises 15 residues. Per the germline V gene, CDR1 is SGHRS and CDR2 is YFSETQ. In DNA form, the CDR3 reads TGCGCCAGCAGCTTGGAGGGACAGGTACAAAACATTCAGTACTTC. Translated, it gives CASSLEGQVQNIQYF.

This clonotype was counted at least ten times. This chain joins TRBV4-3 and TRBJ2-1; 7 bases align to TRBD2. The CDR3 runs 15 residues. In germline, CDR1 is LGHNA, CDR2 YSLEER. With 3 bases clipped from V and 8 bases from J, the junction kept 10 bases outside the gene matches. Here the CDR3 reads CASSQRPTSPDEQFF. The DNA for the CDR3 is TGCGCCAGCAGCCAGCGCCCGACTAGCCCCGATGAGCAGTTCTTC.

This clonotype has at least ten counts. This sequence joins TRBV12-3 or TRBV12-4 and TRBJ2-3, with a weak D call TRBD2 (5 bases). V was clipped by 11 bases and J by 6 bases, with 18 bases between them. The CDR3 sequence is 13 residues long. The CDR3 region is CAWRRNGEDTQYF. DNA for the CDR3: TGTGCCTGGCGGCGCAACGGGGAGGATACGCAGTATTTT.

This clonotype was counted ten times or more. The V call is TRBV28, the J call TRBJ1-6, with D possibly TRBD1 on 6 matching bases. V was pared by 3 bases and J by 9 bases, with 12 bases between. The CDR3 loop spans 14 amino acids. Germline V CDR1 and CDR2: MDHEN, SYDVKM. CDR3 region: CASSFKGVASPLHF. DNA of the CDR3: TGTGCCAGCAGTTTCAAGGGGGTGGCTTCACCCCTCCACTTT.

The table lists this clonotype with many counts. This chain links TRBV7-3 with TRBJ2-3, with D possibly TRBD2 on 6 matching bases. V lost 6 bases and J lost 4, with 17 bases in between. CDR1 is SGHTA and CDR2 is FQGTGA in the germline V gene. The CDR3 contains 15 residues. The CDR3 DNA follows: TGTGCCAGCAGAGCCGAGGGAGGCCTCTCAGATACGCAGTATTTT. Translation gives CASRAEGGLSDTQYF. The complete variable domain, with remaining parts taken from reference TRBV7-3 and TRBJ2-3, reads GAGVSQTPSNKVTEKGKYVELRCDPISGHTALYWYRQSLGQGPEFLIYFQGTGAADDSGLPNDRFFAVRPEGSVSTLKIQRTERGDSAVYLCASRAEGGLSDTQYFGPGTRLTVL.